Given below is one TCR beta chain in context. This sample is part of a study of blood T cell repertoires in COVID-19. Study in general: Sites in the United States, Italy and Spain provided acute and convalescent COVID-19 samples. The cDNA or gDNA used as material had been derived from T cells, B-cell-depleted T cells, or PBMCs.

Original processing methods: Reference gene primer amplification gave estimated nucleated cell counts. Generated by immunoSEQ multiplex PCR, the TCRdb table keeps only in-frame clones and is missing some. V, J and clone size are those of that table, while D and trimming were read from the DNA. The data contain 89,000 or so clones, 70% to 90% of them seen just once; the ten biggest clones take up 9.5% to 15%. The clonotype was recovered from a human donor in a cohort sampled during active COVID-19. Sequencing input: peripheral blood.

In nucleotides, the CDR3 is TGTGCCAGCAGTTTGGCGGGAGTTGCCCGGGACACCGGGGAGCTGTTTTTT. Translated: CASSLAGVARDTGELFF. The chain links TRBV28 to TRBJ2-2, with 7 bases fitting TRBD2. CDR3 length equals 17 residues. V was pared by 3 bases and J by 3 bases, with 10 bases of the junction left unmatched. The germline V gene encodes CDR1 MDHEN and CDR2 SYDVKM.